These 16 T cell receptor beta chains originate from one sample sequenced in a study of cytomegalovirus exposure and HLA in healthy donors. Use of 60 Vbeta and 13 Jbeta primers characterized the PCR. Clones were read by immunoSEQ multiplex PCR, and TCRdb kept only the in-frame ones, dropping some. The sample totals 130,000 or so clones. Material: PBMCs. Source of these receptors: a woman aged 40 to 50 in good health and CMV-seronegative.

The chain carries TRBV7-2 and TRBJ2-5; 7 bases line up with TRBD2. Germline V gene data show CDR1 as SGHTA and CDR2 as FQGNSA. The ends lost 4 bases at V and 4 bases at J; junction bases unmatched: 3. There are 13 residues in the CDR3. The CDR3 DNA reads TGTGCCAGCAGCTGGACTAGACGAGAGACCCAGTACTTC. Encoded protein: CASSWTRRETQYF.

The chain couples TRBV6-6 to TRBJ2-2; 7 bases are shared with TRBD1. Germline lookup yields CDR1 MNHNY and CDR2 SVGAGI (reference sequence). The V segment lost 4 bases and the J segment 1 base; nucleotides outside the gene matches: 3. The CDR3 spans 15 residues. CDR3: CASSWDSLNTGELFF. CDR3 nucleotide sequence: TGTGCCAGCAGTTGGGACAGCTTGAACACCGGGGAGCTGTTTTTT.

The CDR3 bases are TGTGCCAGCAGCCCATGGCTAGGGACAGCCACGAACACCGGGGAGCTGTTTTTT. Residues: CASSPWLGTATNTGELFF. This chain links TRBV11-2 with TRBJ2-2; TRBD1 matches at 7 bases. After removal of 5 bases from V and 0 bases from J, the junction contained 12 bases not matched to a gene. The CDR3 runs 18 residues. Germline V gene sequence: CDR1 SGHAT, CDR2 FQNNGV.

CDR3 amino acids: CASTLTVLNTEAFF. The CDR3 DNA reads TGTGCCAGTACCCTGACAGTTCTGAACACTGAAGCTTTCTTT. The V gene is TRBV19, the J gene TRBJ1-1; D is possibly TRBD1 (5 bases). V was clipped by 7 bases and J by 0 bases, with 12 bases between them. Germline CDR1 and CDR2: LNHDA and SQIVND (reference sequence). The CDR3 covers 14 residues.

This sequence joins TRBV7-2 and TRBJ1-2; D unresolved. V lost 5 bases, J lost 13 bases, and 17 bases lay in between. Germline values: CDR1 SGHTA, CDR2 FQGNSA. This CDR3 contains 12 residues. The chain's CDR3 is CASSPPVPPGTF. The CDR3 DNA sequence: TGTGCCAGCAGCCCGCCTGTCCCGCCCGGCACCTTC. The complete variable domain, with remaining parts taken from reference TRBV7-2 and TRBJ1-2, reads GAGVSQSPSNKVTEKGKDVELRCDPISGHTALYWYRQSLGQGLEFLIYFQGNSAPDKSGLPSDRFSAERTGGSVSTLTIQRTQQEDSAVYLCASSPPVPPGTFGSGTRLTVV.

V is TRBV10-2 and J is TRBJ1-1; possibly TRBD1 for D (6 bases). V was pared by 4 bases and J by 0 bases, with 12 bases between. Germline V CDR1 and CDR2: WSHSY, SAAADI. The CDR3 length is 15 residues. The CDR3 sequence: CASSAITGMNTEAFF. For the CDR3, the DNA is TGCGCCAGCAGTGCTATCACAGGGATGAACACTGAAGCTTTCTTT.

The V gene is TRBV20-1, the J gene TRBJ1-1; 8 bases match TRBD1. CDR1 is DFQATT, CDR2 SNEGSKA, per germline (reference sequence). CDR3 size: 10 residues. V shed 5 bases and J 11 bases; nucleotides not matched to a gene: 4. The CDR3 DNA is TGCAGTGCTGACAGGGGCCGGGCTTTCTTT. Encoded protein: CSADRGRAFF.

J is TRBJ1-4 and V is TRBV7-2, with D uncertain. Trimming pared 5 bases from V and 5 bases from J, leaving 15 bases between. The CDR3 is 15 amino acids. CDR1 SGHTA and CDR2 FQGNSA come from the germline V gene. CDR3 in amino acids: CASSPFWGGNEKLFF. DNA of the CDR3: TGTGCCAGCAGCCCTTTCTGGGGAGGCAATGAAAAACTGTTTTTT.

The CDR3 spells CASSSDSLRSTDTQYF. Written as DNA, the CDR3 is TGCGCCAGCAGCTCCGACTCGTTGCGAAGCACAGATACGCAGTATTTT. The rearrangement joins TRBV5-1 to TRBJ2-3; D unclear. Germline CDR1 SGHRS, CDR2 YFSETQ. The CDR3 is made up of 16 amino acids. V gave up 3 bases and J gave up 0 bases, with 14 bases separating them.

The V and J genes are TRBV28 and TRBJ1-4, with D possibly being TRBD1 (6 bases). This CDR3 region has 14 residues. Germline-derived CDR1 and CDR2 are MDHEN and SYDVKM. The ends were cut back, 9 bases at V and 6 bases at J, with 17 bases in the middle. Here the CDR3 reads CASSMEQGYEKLFF. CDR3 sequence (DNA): TGTGCCAGTTCAATGGAACAGGGTTATGAAAAACTGTTTTTT.

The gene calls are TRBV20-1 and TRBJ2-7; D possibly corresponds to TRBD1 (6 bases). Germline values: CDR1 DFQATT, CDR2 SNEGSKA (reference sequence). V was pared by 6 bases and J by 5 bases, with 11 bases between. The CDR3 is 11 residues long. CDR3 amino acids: CSAKQGNEQYV. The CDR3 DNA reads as TGCAGTGCCAAACAGGGAAACGAGCAGTACGTC.

The CDR3, as DNA: TGTGCCAGCAGCGGCCTGGACAGTCTCTATGGCTACACCTTC. It codes for CASSGLDSLYGYTF. The chain links TRBV5-4 to TRBJ1-2; tentative D call: TRBD1 (6 bases). Trimming pared 4 bases from V and 4 bases from J, leaving 14 bases between. Germline assignment: CDR1 SGHNT and CDR2 YYREEE (reference sequence). This CDR3 contains 14 residues.

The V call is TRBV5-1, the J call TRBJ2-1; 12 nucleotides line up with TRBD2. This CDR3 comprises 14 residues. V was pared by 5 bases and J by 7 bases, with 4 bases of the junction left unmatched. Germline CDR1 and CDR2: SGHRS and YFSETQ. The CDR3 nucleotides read TGCGCCAGCAGTCCGCTAGCGGGGGGGAATGAGCAGTTCTTC. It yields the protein CASSPLAGGNEQFF.

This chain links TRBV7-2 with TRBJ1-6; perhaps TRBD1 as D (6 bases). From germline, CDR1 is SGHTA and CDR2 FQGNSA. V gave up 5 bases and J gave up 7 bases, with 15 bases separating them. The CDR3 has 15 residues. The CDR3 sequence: CASSPQGLLNSPLHF. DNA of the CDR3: TGTGCCAGCAGCCCACAGGGCCTCCTGAATTCACCCCTCCACTTT.

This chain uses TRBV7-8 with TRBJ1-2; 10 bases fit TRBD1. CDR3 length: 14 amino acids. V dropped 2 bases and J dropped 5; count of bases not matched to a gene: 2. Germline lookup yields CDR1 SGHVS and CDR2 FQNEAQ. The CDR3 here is CASSLPGQGYGYTF. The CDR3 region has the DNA TGTGCCAGCAGCTTACCGGGACAGGGGTATGGCTACACCTTC.

CDR3 DNA sequence: TGTGCCAGCAGAAACACAGGGGGCAGAGTAAATGGCTACACCTTC. It encodes CASRNTGGRVNGYTF. The chain has TRBV6-4 and TRBJ1-2; 9 nucleotides align to TRBD1. V shed 6 bases, J shed 6 bases, and the junction held 11 bases outside the gene matches. This CDR3 has 15 amino acids. Germline CDR1 MRHNA, CDR2 SNTAGT.